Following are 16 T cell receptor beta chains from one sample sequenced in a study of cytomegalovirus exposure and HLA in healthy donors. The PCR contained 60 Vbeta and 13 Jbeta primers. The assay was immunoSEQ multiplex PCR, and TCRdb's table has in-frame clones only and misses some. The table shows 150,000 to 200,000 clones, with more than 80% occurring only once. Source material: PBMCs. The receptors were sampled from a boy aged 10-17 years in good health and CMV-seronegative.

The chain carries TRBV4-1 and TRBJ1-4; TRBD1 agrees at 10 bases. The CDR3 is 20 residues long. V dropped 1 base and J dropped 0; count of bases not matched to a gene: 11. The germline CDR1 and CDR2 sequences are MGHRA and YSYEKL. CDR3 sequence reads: CASSQGAGTGAFSTNEKLFF. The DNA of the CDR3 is TGCGCCAGCAGCCAAGGCGCGGGGACAGGGGCCTTCTCAACTAATGAAAAACTGTTTTTT.

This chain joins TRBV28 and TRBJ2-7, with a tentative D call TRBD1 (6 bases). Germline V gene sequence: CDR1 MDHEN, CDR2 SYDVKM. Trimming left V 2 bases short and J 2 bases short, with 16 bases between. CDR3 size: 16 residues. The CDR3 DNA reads TGTGCCAGCAGTTTAAAGGAACAGGGAAGCCCCTACGAGCAGTACTTC. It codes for CASSLKEQGSPYEQYF. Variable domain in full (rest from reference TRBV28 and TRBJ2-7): DVKVTQSSRYLVKRTGEKVFLECVQDMDHENMFWYRQDPGLGLRLIYFSYDVKMKEKGDIPEGYSVSREKKERFSLILESASTNQTSMYLCASSLKEQGSPYEQYFGPGTRLTVT.

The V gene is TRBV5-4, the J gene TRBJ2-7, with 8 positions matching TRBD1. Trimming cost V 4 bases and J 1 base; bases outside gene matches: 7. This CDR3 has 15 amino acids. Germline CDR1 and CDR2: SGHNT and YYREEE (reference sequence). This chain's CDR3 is CASSGGTGPSYEQYF. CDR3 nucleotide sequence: TGTGCCAGCAGCGGAGGGACAGGACCTTCCTACGAGCAGTACTTC.

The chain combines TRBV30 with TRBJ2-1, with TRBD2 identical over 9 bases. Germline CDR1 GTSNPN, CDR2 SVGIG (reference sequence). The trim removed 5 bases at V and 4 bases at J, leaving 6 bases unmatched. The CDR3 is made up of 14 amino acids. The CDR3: CAWSSGISYNEQFF. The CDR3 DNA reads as TGTGCCTGGTCTAGCGGGATAAGTTACAATGAGCAGTTCTTC.

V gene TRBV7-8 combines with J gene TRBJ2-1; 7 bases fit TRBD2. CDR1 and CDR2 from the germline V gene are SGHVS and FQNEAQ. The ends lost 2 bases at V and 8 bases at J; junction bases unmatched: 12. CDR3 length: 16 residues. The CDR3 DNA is TGTGCCAGCAGCTTACTTCGGGGGGAGGGCCACCATGAGCAGTTCTTC. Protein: CASSLLRGEGHHEQFF.

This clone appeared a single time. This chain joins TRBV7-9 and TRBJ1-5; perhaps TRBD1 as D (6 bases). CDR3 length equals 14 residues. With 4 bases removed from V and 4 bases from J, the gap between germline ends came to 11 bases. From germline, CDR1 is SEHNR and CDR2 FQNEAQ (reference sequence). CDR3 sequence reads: CASSSQGKNQPQHF. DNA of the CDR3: TGTGCCAGCAGCTCGCAGGGGAAAAATCAGCCCCAGCATTTT.

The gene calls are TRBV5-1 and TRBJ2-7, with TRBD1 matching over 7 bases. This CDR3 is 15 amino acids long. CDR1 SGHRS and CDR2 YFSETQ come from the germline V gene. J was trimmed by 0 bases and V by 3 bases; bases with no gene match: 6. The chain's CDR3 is CASSSGTVGSYEQYF. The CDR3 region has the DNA TGCGCCAGCAGCTCGGGGACAGTGGGCTCCTACGAGCAGTACTTC.

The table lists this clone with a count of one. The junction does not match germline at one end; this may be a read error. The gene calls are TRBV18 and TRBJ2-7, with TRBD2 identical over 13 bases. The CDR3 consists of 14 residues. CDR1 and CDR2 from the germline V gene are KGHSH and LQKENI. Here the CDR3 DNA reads TGTGCCAGCTCCCTCGGACTAGCGGGGGACGAGCAGCACTTC. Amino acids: CASSLGLAGDEQHF. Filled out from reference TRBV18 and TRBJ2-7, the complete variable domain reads NAGVMQNPRHLVRRRGQEARLRCSPMKGHSHVYWYRQLPEEGLKFMVYLQKENIIDESGMPKERFSAEFPKEGPSILRIQQVVRGDSAAYFCASSLGLAGDEQHFGPGTRLTVT.

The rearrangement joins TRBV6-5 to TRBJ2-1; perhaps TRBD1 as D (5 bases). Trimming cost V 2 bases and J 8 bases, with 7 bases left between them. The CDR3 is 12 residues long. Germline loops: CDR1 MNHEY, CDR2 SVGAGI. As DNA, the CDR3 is TGTGCCAGCAGTTACAGGGGCTATGAGCAGTTCTTC. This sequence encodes CASSYRGYEQFF.

CDR3 in DNA: TGTGCCAGCAGCTTTTGGCAGGGGAAAGATACGCAGTATTTT. It specifies CASSFWQGKDTQYF. J is TRBJ2-3 and V is TRBV13; maybe TRBD1 (6 bases). Trimming left V 3 bases short and J 5 bases short, with 12 bases between. The germline CDR1 and CDR2 sequences are PRHDT and FYEKMQ (reference sequence). There are 14 residues in the CDR3.

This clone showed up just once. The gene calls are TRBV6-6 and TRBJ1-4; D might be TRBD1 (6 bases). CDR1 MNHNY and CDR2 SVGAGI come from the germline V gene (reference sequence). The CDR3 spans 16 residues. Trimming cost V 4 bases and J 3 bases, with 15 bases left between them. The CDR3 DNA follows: TGTGCCAGCAGTTTTATGCGGGGGGCGGCTAATGAAAAACTGTTTTTT. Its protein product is CASSFMRGAANEKLFF.

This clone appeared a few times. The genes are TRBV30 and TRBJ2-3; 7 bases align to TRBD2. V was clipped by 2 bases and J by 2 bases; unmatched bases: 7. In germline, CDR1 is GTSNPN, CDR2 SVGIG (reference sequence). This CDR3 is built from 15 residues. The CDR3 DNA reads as TGTGCCTGGAGTCCCTGGGGAGGGACCACAGATACGCAGTATTTT. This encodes CAWSPWGGTTDTQYF.

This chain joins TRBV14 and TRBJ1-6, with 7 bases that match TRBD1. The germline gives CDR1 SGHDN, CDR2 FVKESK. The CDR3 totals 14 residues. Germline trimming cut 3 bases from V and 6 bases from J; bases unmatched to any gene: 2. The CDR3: CASSQRQGNSPLHF. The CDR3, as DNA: TGTGCCAGCAGCCAGAGACAGGGTAATTCACCCCTCCACTTT.

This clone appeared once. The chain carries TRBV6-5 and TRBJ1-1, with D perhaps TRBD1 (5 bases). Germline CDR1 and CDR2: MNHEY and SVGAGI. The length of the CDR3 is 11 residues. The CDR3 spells CQSGANTEAFF. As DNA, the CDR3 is TGTCAAAGTGGGGCGAACACTGAAGCTTTCTTT.

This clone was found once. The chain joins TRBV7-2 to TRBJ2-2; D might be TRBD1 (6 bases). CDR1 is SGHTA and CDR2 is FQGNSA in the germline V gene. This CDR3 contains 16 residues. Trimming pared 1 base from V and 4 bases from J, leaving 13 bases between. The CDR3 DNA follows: TGTGCCAGCAGCTTAGATGCCAGGGGAGTCACCGGGGAGCTGTTTTTT. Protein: CASSLDARGVTGELFF.

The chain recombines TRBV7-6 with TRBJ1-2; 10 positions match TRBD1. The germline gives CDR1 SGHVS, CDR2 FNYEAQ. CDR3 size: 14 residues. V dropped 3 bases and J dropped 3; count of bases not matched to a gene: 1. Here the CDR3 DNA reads TGTGCCAGCAGCTTGGACAGGGGGGACTATGGCTACACCTTC. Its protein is CASSLDRGDYGYTF.